This TCR beta chain was retrieved from a study of T cells in Graves' hyperthyroidism and ophthalmopathy. Amplification of TCR beta CDR3 regions used RNA as the template. The HTBI primer set was used in a first-round RT-PCR of the TCR CDR3. A single record per CDR3 protein comes from TCRdb applying MiXCR to the multiplex PCR reads. The sample holds 600,000 or so distinct CDR3 sequences; 11% to 15% are singletons and the top ten take roughly 7%. This clonotype was seen a handful of times. Trimming took off 7 bases at V and 3 bases at J, with 18 bases between the two ends. This CDR3 has 15 amino acids. Germline V CDR1 and CDR2: LNHDA, SQIVND (reference sequence).

The rearrangement links TRBV19 to TRBJ1-1, with a weak D call TRBD1 (6 bases). Sequenced sample: blood. The origin of this receptor is a woman under 30 with Graves' ophthalmopathy. The CDR3 region is CASTLGQGLDTEAFF. The DNA of the CDR3 is TGTGCCAGTACCCTAGGGCAGGGGCTCGACACTGAAGCTTTCTTT.